This T cell receptor beta chain appears in the sequencing data of a study of cytomegalovirus exposure and HLA in healthy donors. PCR involved 60 Vbeta and 13 Jbeta primers. Data came from immunoSEQ multiplex PCR; TCRdb stores just in-frame clones and leaves some out. The sample totals about 43,000 clones. The sample consisted of PBMCs. This receptor was obtained from a woman younger than 45 in good health and CMV-seronegative.

The chain's CDR3 is CASSQVLSQALNEKLFF. As DNA, the CDR3 is TGCGCCAGCAGCCAAGTCTTATCCCAGGCCCTTAATGAAAAACTGTTTTTT. The V and J genes are TRBV4-1 and TRBJ1-4; no clear D gene. Trimming stripped 1 base from V and 4 bases from J, with 16 bases between. The CDR3 length is 17 residues. Germline V gene lookup returns CDR1 MGHRA and CDR2 YSYEKL.